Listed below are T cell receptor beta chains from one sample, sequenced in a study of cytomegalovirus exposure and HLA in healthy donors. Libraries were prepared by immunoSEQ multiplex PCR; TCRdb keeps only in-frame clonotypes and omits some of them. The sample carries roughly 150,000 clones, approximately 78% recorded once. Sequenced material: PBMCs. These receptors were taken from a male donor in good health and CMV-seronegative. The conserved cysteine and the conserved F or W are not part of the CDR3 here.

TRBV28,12,ASSPGQFNEKLF
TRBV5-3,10,ARSRGDRPGH
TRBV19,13,ASSMRDRSFRELF
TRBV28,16,ASSLPPGGPSSYNEQF
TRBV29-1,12,SVEGRGHQETQY
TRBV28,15,ASSQIRDRGLRDTQY
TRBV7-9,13,ASSGGGQSNQPQH
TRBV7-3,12,ASSPGQGSSPLH
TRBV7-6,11,ASSLTGGETQY
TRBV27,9,ASREKTEAF
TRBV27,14,ASSFLAGAYTGELF
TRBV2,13,ASSTGDRGRQPQH
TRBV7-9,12,ASSLQSSGNTIY
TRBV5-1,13,ASSLALGGVTEAF
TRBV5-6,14,ASSLLGEDSYNEQF
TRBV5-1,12,ASSFEGVMAEAF
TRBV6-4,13,ASSPQRGGTDTQY
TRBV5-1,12,ASSLGQNTDTQY
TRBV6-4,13,ASSDSAGSPYEQY
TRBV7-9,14,ASSLSGSSTYNEQF
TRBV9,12,ASSVSDRNTEAF
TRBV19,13,ASSTGTGGSYEQY
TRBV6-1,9,ASSGYSQAF
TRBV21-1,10,ARLSKTYEQY
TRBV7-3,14,ASSPFAGGGDNEQF
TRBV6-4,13,ASSDAGRETDTQY
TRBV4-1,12,ASSQELGNTEAF
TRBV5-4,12,ASSSRQGAGEQY
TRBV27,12,ASIQQRPTYEQY